Listed below are T cell receptor beta chains from one sample, sequenced in a study of blood T cell repertoires in COVID-19. Clones were read by immunoSEQ multiplex PCR, and TCRdb kept only the in-frame ones, dropping some. Of roughly 200,000 clones detected, 70% to 90% appear once; the ten largest clones hold around 3.3%. The specimen sequenced was peripheral blood. All receptors derive from a man in his fifties or sixties with acute or convalescent COVID-19. The CDR3 runs from the conserved cysteine through the conserved F or W. A D gene is named only where the DNA matches it firmly. Clone size is not always given. Where it is, it says once, few, many or a class for expanded clones.

D,J,V,size,DNA,CDR3
NA,TRBJ2-1,TRBV24-1,NA,TGTGCCACCAGTGATCCAGACAGGCCCCAGTTCTTC,CATSDPDRPQFF
TRBD2,TRBJ2-2,TRBV27,once,TGTGCCAGCAGTTTATGGGGACTAGCGGGAGGAATCGGGGAGCTGTTTTTT,CASSLWGLAGGIGELFF
NA,TRBJ2-3,TRBV19,NA,TGTGCCAGTAGTCTGACAGCAGATACGCAGTATTTT,CASSLTADTQYF
NA,TRBJ1-5,TRBV7-2,NA,TGTGCCAGCAGCTTAGCGGCAGGGTACAATCAGCCCCAGCATTTT,CASSLAAGYNQPQHF
TRBD1,TRBJ2-7,TRBV5-1,NA,TGCGCCAGCAGCATCGGGACAGGGAGTGTAACCTACGAGCAGTACTTC,CASSIGTGSVTYEQYF
TRBD2,TRBJ2-3,TRBV6-4,NA,TGTGCCACAGGCCCCGGGGGGAGTACAGATACGCAGTATTTT,CATGPGGSTDTQYF
TRBD2,TRBJ2-7,TRBV18,NA,TGTGCCAGCTCACCATTAGCGGGAGACCACGAGCAGTACTTC,CASSPLAGDHEQYF
TRBD2,TRBJ2-6,TRBV10-3,NA,TGTGCCATCAGTGCAGGGTGGGAGGGAGACTCTGGGGCCAACGTCCTGACTTTC,CAISAGWEGDSGANVLTF
NA,TRBJ1-5,TRBV11-2,NA,TGTGCCAGCAGCTTAGACGGTGCTTATCAGCCCCAGCATTTT,CASSLDGAYQPQHF
TRBD2,TRBJ2-3,TRBV5-4,few,TGTGCCAGCAGCCCGACTAGCGGTTCGTTACGTTCTAGCACAGATACGCAGTATTTT,CASSPTSGSLRSSTDTQYF
NA,TRBJ2-7,TRBV28,NA,TGTGCCAGCAGCACCGGGAGCATCACTTCCTACGAGCAGTACTTC,CASSTGSITSYEQYF
NA,TRBJ1-1,TRBV6-5,NA,TGTGCCAGCAGAGCCGGGACAACTAACACTGAAGCTTTCTTT,CASRAGTTNTEAFF
NA,TRBJ1-1,TRBV3-1/TRBV3-2,NA,TGTGCCAGCAGCCAAGTTTGGACACCGAACACTGAAGCTTTCTTT,CASSQVWTPNTEAFF
NA,TRBJ1-4,TRBV28,NA,TGTGCCAGCAGTTTAGGGGCCCACACAGGGAGTAATGAAAAACTGTTTTTT,CASSLGAHTGSNEKLFF
TRBD1,TRBJ1-1,TRBV18,NA,TGTGCCAGCTCGTCCGACAGGGTGAGTGAAGCTTTCTTT,CASSSDRVSEAFF
TRBD2,TRBJ2-7,TRBV11-3,NA,TGTGCCAGCAGCCAAGGGGTGACTAGCGGGAGGGCCCGCGAGCAGTACTTC,CASSQGVTSGRAREQYF
NA,TRBJ2-2,TRBV4-1,NA,TGCGCCAGCAGCCCGATCTCCGGGGGCGGGGAGCTGTTTTTT,CASSPISGGGELFF
NA,TRBJ1-5,TRBV28,NA,TGTGCCAGCAGTACCGGGGGGGTGTGGAATCAGCCCCAGCATTTT,CASSTGGVWNQPQHF
NA,TRBJ2-3,TRBV5-1,NA,TGCGCCAGCAGCTCGTCAGGGGTCTCCGGCACAGATACGCAGTATTTT,CASSSSGVSGTDTQYF
NA,TRBJ1-2,TRBV14,once,TGTGCCAGCAGCCGAAGGGGGGGCCCGGAGGTGTACACCTTC,CASSRRGGPEVYTF
NA,TRBJ1-1,TRBV10-3,NA,TGTGCCATCAGTGAGTCAAGGGGAGGGCTTAGTGAAGCTTTCTTT,CAISESRGGLSEAFF
NA,TRBJ2-5,TRBV6-2/TRBV6-3,NA,TGTGCCAGCAGTCCCCGGGAGCGCGGAAGAGAGACCCAGTACTTC,CASSPRERGRETQYF
TRBD1,TRBJ1-4,TRBV18,NA,TGTGCCAGCTCACCACCGGGGACAGCTAATGAAAAACTGTTTTTT,CASSPPGTANEKLFF
NA,TRBJ2-7,TRBV6-5,NA,TGTGCCAGCAGCCCCTACTTTGTAGCGATGCACGAGCAGTACTTC,CASSPYFVAMHEQYF